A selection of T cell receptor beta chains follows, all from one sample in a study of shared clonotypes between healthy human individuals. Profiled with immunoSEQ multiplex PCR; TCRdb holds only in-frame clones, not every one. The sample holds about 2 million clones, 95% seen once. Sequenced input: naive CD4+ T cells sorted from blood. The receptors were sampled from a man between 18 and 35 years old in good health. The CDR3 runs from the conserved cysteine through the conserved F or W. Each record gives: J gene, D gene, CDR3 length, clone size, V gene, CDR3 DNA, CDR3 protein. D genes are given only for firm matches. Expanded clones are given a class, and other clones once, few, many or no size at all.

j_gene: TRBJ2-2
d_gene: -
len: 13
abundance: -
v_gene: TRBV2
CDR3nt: TGTGCCAGCAGGAGGACGGGACCCGGGGAGCTGTTTTTT
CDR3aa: CASRRTGPGELFF

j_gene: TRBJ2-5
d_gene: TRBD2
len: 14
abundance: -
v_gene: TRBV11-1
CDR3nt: TGTGCCAGCAGCCGCGGGGGGGCGGAAGAGACCCAGTACTTC
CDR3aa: CASSRGGAEETQYF

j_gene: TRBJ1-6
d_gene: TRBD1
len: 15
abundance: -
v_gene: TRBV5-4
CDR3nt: TGTGCCAGCAGCCCCCGGGACAGGGGAAATTCACCCCTCCACTTT
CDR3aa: CASSPRDRGNSPLHF

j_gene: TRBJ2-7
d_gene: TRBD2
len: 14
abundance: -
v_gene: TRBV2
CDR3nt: TGTGCCAGCAGTGACGGGGGGTGGGACCACGAGCAGTACTTC
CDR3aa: CASSDGGWDHEQYF

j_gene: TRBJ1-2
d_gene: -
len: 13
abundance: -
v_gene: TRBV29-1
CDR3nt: TGCAGCGCCCGGACCGCAGAACTCTATGGCTACACCTTC
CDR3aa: CSARTAELYGYTF

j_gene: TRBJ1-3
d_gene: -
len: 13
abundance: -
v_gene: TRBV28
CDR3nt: TGTGCCAGCAGTTCCACAGATCGAAACACCATATATTTT
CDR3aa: CASSSTDRNTIYF

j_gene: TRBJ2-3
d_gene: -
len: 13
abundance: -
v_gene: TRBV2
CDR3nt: TGTGCCAGTACGGGACCGAGCCTAGATACGCAGTATTTT
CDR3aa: CASTGPSLDTQYF

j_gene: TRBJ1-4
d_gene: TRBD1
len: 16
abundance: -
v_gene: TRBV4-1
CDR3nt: TGCGCCAGCAGCCATGGCACAGGGGGCTTTAATGAAAAACTGTTTTTT
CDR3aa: CASSHGTGGFNEKLFF

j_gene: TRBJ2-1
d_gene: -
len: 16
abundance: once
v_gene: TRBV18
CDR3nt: TGTGCCTCCCACGTCGGGGGTACAAGCTCCTACAATGAGCAGTTCTTC
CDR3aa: CASHVGGTSSYNEQFF

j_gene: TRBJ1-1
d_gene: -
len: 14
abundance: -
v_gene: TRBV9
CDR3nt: TGTGCCAGCAGCGTAGTTCCGGAGAACACTGAAGCTTTCTTT
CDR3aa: CASSVVPENTEAFF

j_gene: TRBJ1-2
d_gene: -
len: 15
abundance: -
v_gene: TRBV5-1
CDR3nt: TGCGCCAGCAGCTGGGGGACTACCCCCCTGGATGGCTACACCTTC
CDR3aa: CASSWGTTPLDGYTF

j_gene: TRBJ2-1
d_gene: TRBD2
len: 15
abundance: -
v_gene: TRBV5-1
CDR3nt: TGCGCCAGCAGCTTGTTAGGGACTAGCGGGACCGAGCAGTTCTTC
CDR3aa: CASSLLGTSGTEQFF

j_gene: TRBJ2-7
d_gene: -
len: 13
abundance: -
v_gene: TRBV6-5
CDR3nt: TGTGCCACCTCTGGGCAGAGCTCCTACGAGCAGTACTTC
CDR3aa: CATSGQSSYEQYF

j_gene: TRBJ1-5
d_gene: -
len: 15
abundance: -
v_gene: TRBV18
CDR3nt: TGTGCCAGCTCACCAGCCGGACTGTTGAATCAGCCCCAGCATTTT
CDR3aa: CASSPAGLLNQPQHF

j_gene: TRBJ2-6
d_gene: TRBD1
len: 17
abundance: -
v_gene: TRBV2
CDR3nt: TGTGCCAGCAGTGAGAACAGGGGACCCTCTGGGGCCAACGTCCTGACTTTC
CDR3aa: CASSENRGPSGANVLTF

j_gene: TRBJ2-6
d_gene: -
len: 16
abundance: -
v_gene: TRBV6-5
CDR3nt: TGTGCCAGCAGTTACTCAAACGGGAGAGGGACCAACGTCCTGACTTTC
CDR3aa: CASSYSNGRGTNVLTF

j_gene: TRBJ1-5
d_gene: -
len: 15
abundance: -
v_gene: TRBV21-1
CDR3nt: TGTGCCAGCAGCAAAGGACAGTATAGCAATCAGCCCCAGCATTTT
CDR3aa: CASSKGQYSNQPQHF

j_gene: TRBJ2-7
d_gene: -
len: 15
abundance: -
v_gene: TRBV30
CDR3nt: TGTGCCTGGAGGGGGGGAAGTCACAGCTCCTACGAGCAGTACTTC
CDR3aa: CAWRGGSHSSYEQYF

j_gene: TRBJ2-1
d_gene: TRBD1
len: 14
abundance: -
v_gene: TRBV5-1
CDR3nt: TGCGCCAGCAGCTTGGAGGGGGCCCTCAATGAGCAGTTCTTC
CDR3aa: CASSLEGALNEQFF

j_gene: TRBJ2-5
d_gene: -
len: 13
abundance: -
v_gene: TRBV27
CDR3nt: TGTGCCAGCAGTTTGACCCCTCAGTGGGACCAGTACTTC
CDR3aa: CASSLTPQWDQYF

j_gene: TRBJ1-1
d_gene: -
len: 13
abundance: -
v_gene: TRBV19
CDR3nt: TGTGCCAGTAGTATAGTGGTGGGCACTGAAGCTTTCTTT
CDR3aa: CASSIVVGTEAFF

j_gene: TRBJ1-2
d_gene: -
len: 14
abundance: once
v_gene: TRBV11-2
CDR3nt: TGTGCCAGCAGCTTAGGGGCAGGGACCTATGGCTACACCTTC
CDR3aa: CASSLGAGTYGYTF

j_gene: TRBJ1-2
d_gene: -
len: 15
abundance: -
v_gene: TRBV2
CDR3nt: TGTGCCAGCAGTCAAGGACGGGGAGCTAACTATGGCTACACCTTC
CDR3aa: CASSQGRGANYGYTF

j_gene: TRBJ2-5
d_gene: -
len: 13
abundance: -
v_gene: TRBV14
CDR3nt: TGTGCCAGCAGCCGGGACGGCCAAGAGACCCAGTACTTC
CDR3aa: CASSRDGQETQYF

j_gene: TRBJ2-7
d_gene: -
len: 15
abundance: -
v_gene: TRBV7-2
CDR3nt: TGTGCCAGCAGCCCGGCTCCAGGGGCGCGCTACGAGCAGTACTTC
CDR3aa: CASSPAPGARYEQYF

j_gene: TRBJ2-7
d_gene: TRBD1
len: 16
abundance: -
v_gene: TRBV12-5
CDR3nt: TGTGCTAGTGGTTTGGTACTGGGACAGGGCCCCTACGAGCAGTACTTC
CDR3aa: CASGLVLGQGPYEQYF

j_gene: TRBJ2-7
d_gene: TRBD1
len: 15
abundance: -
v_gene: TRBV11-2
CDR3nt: TGTGCCAGCGTAATCGGACAGGGCGCAACCTACGAGCAGTACTTC
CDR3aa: CASVIGQGATYEQYF

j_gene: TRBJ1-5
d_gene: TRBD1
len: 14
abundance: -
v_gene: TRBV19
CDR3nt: TGTGCCAGTAGTTTGGGACAGGGAAATCAGCCCCAGCATTTT
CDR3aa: CASSLGQGNQPQHF

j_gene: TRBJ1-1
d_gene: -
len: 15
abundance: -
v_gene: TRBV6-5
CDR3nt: TGTGCCAGCACCCTTTCCTATTCCTTGAACGCTGAAGCTTTCTTT
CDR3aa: CASTLSYSLNAEAFF

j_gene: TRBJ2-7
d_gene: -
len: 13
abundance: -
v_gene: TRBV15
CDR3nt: TGTGCCACCAGCAGAGATGTTGGATACGAGCAGTACTTC
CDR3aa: CATSRDVGYEQYF

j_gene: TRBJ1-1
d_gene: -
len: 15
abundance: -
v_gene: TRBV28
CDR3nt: TGTGCCAGCAGTTTAGGAATCCGGGGCAGCCGAGGAGCTTTCTTT
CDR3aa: CASSLGIRGSRGAFF

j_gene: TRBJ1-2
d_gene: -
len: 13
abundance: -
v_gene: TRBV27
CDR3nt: TGTGCCAGCAGTTTATGGGGGGACTATGGCTACACCTTC
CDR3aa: CASSLWGDYGYTF

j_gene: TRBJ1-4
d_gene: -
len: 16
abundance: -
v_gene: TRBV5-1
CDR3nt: TGCGCCAGCAGCTTGGCGGGGACGGGTACTAATGAAAAACTGTTTTTT
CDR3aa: CASSLAGTGTNEKLFF

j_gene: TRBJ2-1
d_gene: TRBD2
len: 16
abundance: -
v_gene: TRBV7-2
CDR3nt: TGTGCCAGCAGCTTAGGGGCGGGAGGCACCTACAATGAGCAGTTCTTC
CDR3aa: CASSLGAGGTYNEQFF

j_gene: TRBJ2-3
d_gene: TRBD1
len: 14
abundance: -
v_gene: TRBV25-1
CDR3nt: TGTGCCACCCAGGGGGCGAGAAGCACAGATACGCAGTATTTT
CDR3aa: CATQGARSTDTQYF

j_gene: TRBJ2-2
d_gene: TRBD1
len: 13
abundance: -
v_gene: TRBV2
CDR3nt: TGTGCCAGCAGTGTCACAGGGGTCGGGGAGCTGTTTTTT
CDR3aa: CASSVTGVGELFF

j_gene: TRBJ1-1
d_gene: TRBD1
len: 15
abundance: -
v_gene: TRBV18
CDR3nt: TGTGCCAGCTCATTCACGGGACAGGGTGGTTCTGAAGCTTTCTTT
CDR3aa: CASSFTGQGGSEAFF

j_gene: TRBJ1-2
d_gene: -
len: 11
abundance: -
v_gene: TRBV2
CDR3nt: TGTGCCAGCTTGGGGCGGTATGGCTACACCTTC
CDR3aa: CASLGRYGYTF

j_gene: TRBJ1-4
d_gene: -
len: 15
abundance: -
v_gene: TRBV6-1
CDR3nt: TGTGCCAGCATTGCAGGATTGTCAACTAATGAAAAACTGTTTTTT
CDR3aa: CASIAGLSTNEKLFF

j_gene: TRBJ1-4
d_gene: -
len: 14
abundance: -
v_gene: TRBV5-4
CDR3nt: TGTGCCAGCAGCAGAGGCGGGGGGGAGGGAAAACTGTTTTTT
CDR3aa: CASSRGGGEGKLFF

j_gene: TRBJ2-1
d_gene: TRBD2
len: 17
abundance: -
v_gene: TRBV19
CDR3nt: TGTGCCAGTAGTAGGAGAGGGACTAGCGGTTCCTACAATGAGCAGTTCTTC
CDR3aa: CASSRRGTSGSYNEQFF

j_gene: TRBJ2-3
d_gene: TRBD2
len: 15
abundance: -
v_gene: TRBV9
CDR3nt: TGTGCCAGCGGACTAGCGGGGGATTCCACAGATACGCAGTATTTT
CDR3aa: CASGLAGDSTDTQYF

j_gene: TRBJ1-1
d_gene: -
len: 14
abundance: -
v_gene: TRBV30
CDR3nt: TGTGCCTGGGGAAGTGGTGGTAAGAACACTGAAGCTTTCTTT
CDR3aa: CAWGSGGKNTEAFF

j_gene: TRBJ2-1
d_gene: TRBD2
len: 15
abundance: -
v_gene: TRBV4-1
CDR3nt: TGCGCCAGCAGCTATAGCGGGAGAAGCTACAATGAGCAGTTCTTC
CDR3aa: CASSYSGRSYNEQFF

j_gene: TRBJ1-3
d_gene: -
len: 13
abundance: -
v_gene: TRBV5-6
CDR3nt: TGTGCCAGCGGTCCAGGGCCCGGAAACACCATATATTTT
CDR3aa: CASGPGPGNTIYF

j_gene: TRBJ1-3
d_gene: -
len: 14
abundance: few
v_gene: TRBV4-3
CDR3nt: TGCGCCAGCAGCCAAGAGGCAACAAGGGGCACCATATATTTT
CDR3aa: CASSQEATRGTIYF

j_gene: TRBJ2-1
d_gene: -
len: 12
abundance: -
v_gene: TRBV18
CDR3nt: TGTGCCAGCTCTCGGCAGGGCAATGAGCAGTTCTTC
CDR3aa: CASSRQGNEQFF

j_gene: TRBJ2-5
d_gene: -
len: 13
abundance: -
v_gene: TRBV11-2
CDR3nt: TGTGCCAGCAGCAGTCGGGGAAAGCGGACCCAGTACTTC
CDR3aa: CASSSRGKRTQYF

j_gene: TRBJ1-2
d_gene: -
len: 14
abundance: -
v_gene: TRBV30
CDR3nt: TGTGCCTGGAGTGTAACGGGGTTCGGGTATGGCTACACCTTC
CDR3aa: CAWSVTGFGYGYTF

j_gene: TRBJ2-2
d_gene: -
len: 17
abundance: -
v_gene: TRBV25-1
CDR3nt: TGTGCCAGCAGTGAAATATTATCGGCAGATAACACCGGGGAGCTGTTTTTT
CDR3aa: CASSEILSADNTGELFF